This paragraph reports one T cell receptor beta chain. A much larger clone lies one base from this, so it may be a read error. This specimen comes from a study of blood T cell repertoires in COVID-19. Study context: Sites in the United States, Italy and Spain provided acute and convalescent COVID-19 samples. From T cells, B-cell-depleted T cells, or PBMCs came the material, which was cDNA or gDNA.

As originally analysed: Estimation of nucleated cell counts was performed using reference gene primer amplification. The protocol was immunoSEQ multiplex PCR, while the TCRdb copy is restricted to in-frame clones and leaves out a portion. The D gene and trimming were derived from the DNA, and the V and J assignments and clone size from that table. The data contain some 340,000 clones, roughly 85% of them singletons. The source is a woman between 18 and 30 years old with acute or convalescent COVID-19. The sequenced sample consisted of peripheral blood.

CDR3 residues: CASSLNRDRNTGELFF. Here the CDR3 DNA reads TGTGCCAGCAGCTTAAATCGGGACAGGAACACCGGGGAGCTGTTTTTT. This sequence joins TRBV7-7 and TRBJ2-2; 7 nucleotides line up with TRBD1. V shed 2 bases, J shed 1 base, and the junction held 4 bases outside the gene matches. The CDR3 has 16 amino acids. Germline CDR1 is SSHAT and CDR2 is FNYEAQ (reference sequence).